A single sample gave rise to the 18 T cell receptor beta chains below, sequenced in a study of blood T cell repertoires in COVID-19. Generated by immunoSEQ multiplex PCR, the TCRdb table keeps only in-frame clones and is missing some. The sample consists of approximately 120,000 clones, over 75% of them appearing once. The sample comprised peripheral blood. The receptor source for this set is a woman aged 50 to 60 with acute or convalescent COVID-19.

The chain links TRBV2 to TRBJ1-1, with 7 nucleotides matching TRBD1. The CDR3 loop spans 13 amino acids. Per the germline V gene, CDR1 is SNHLY and CDR2 is FYNNEI. V was pared by 4 bases and J by 4 bases, with 3 bases of the junction left unmatched. The CDR3, as DNA: TGTGCCAGCAGTGGGGGGACAGTCACTGAAGCTTTCTTT. It encodes CASSGGTVTEAFF. Drawing the rest from reference TRBV2 and TRBJ1-1, the complete variable domain is EPEVTQTPSHQVTQMGQEVILRCVPISNHLYFYWYRQILGQKVEFLVSFYNNEISEKSEIFDDQFSVERPDGSNFTLKIRSTKLEDSAMYFCASSGGTVTEAFFGQGTRLTVV.

The genes are TRBV5-1 and TRBJ2-2; 9 bases map to TRBD1. Germline CDR1 and CDR2: SGHRS and YFSETQ. Unmatched junction bases numbered 7, after V lost 6 bases and J lost 1 base. There are 16 residues in the CDR3. The CDR3 is CASIPPGQGNTGELFF. The CDR3 DNA reads as TGCGCCAGCATTCCGCCGGGACAGGGGAACACCGGGGAGCTGTTTTTT. Full variable domain (missing parts from reference TRBV5-1 and TRBJ2-2): KAGVTQTPRYLIKTRGQQVTLSCSPISGHRSVSWYQQTPGQGLQFLFEYFSETQRNKGNFPGRFSGRQFSNSRSEMNVSTLELGDSALYLCASIPPGQGNTGELFFGEGSRLTVL.

V usage is TRBV5-1 and J usage is TRBJ1-4, with D possibly being TRBD1 (5 bases). There are 15 residues in the CDR3. Germline CDR1 is SGHRS and CDR2 is YFSETQ. Trimming removed 0 bases at V and 4 bases at J, with 10 bases between. CDR3 loop: CASSLEGYSNEKLFF. CDR3 in DNA: TGCGCCAGCAGCTTGGAGGGGTACAGTAATGAAAAACTGTTTTTT.

V and J are TRBV29-1 and TRBJ1-1, with D perhaps TRBD1 (6 bases). Germline V gene data show CDR1 as SQVTM and CDR2 as ANQGSEA. V lost 4 bases and J lost 11, with 14 bases in between. The CDR3 runs to 11 residues. The CDR3 protein is CSVGSGEEAFF. CDR3 sequence (DNA): TGCAGCGTTGGGTCAGGGGAAGAGGCTTTCTTT.

The chain couples TRBV27 to TRBJ1-4; D perhaps matches TRBD1 (5 bases). The ends were cut back, 6 bases at V and 8 bases at J, with 10 bases in the middle. Germline assignment: CDR1 MNHEY and CDR2 SMNVEV (reference sequence). This CDR3 is 12 amino acids long. CDR3 residues: CASRTGGEKLFF. The CDR3 bases are TGTGCCAGCAGAACGGGGGGAGAAAAACTGTTTTTT.

The chain employs TRBV4-1 and TRBJ1-2; 11 nucleotides agree with TRBD1. Germline CDR1 and CDR2: MGHRA and YSYEKL. This CDR3 region has 15 residues. J lost 5 bases, V lost 3 bases, and 5 bases had no gene match. CDR3 coding DNA: TGCGCCAGCAGCCAGTCCGGGACAGGGGGGTATGGCTACACCTTC. It translates to CASSQSGTGGYGYTF.

This clone was counted between two and nine times. The rearrangement uses TRBV3-1 (or the pseudogene TRBV3-2) and TRBJ1-1; a weak D match, TRBD1 (6 bases). There are 15 residues in the CDR3. Trimming shortened V by 1 base and J by 6 bases, and 15 bases separated the two germline ends. CDR1 is LGHDT and CDR2 is YNNKEL in the germline V gene (reference sequence). The CDR3 sequence is CASSQGFGGASEAFF. CDR3 coding DNA: TGTGCCAGCAGCCAAGGGTTTGGGGGCGCTTCTGAAGCTTTCTTT.

The chain uses TRBV7-2 and TRBJ1-3; TRBD1 is a possible D gene (6 bases). From germline, CDR1 is SGHTA and CDR2 FQGNSA. V lost 5 bases and J 4 bases, leaving 15 bases between the germline ends. The CDR3 contains 15 residues. CDR3: CASSPQGTTGNTIYF. The DNA of the CDR3 is TGTGCCAGCAGCCCCCAGGGGACAACCGGAAACACCATATATTTT.

This clone appeared a few times. The chain is built from TRBV12-5 and TRBJ2-3, with a tentative D call TRBD2 (6 bases). The CDR3 extends over 13 amino acids. Germline V gene data show CDR1 as LGHNT and CDR2 as FRNRAP. V lost 5 bases and J 10 bases, leaving 16 bases between the germline ends. The CDR3 DNA sequence: TGTGCTAGTGGTCGGGACGGGCGGGGTGCGCAGTATTTT. Translating it yields CASGRDGRGAQYF.

The chain joins TRBV5-1 to TRBJ1-2; maybe TRBD1 (5 bases). The germline V gene encodes CDR1 SGHRS and CDR2 YFSETQ. This CDR3 has 14 amino acids. V was cut by 0 bases and J by 1 base, with 7 bases left in between. The CDR3 is CASSLATDNYGYTF. The DNA of the CDR3 is TGCGCCAGCAGCTTGGCGACAGATAACTATGGCTACACCTTC.

Concerning this clone itself: The sample carries other DNA sequences with the same CDR3. This rearrangement joins TRBV6-5 to TRBJ1-1; no reliable D call. The CDR3 totals 13 residues. Per germline, CDR1 MNHEY and CDR2 SVGAGI. Trimming cost V 5 bases and J 3 bases, with 10 bases left between them. CDR3 loop: CASSLARDTEAFF. The CDR3 DNA reads TGTGCCAGCAGTCTCGCGAGGGACACTGAAGCTTTCTTT.

The chain employs TRBV10-3 and TRBJ1-2, with a tentative D call TRBD1 (5 bases). The CDR3 has 16 residues. Germline CDR1 reads ENHRY; CDR2 reads SYGVKD. The V end lost 0 bases, the J end lost 2 bases, and 13 bases lay between the germline ends. The CDR3 is CAISESTSGGNYGYTF. The CDR3 DNA sequence: TGTGCCATCAGTGAGTCGACAAGTGGGGGGAACTATGGCTACACCTTC.

The gene calls are TRBV5-4 and TRBJ2-1, with D perhaps matching TRBD2 (6 bases). Germline V lookup: CDR1 SGHNT, CDR2 YYREEE (reference sequence). The CDR3 has 15 residues. V was shortened by 3 bases and J by 4 bases, with 14 bases between the two germline ends. The CDR3 loop is CASSSKRAGYNEQFF. CDR3 DNA sequence: TGTGCCAGCAGCTCCAAGCGGGCGGGGTACAATGAGCAGTTCTTC.

The gene calls are TRBV5-1 and TRBJ1-1; the D is unclear. The CDR3 runs to 13 residues. The germline V and J ends were trimmed by 2 bases and 0 bases, with 5 bases remaining between them. From germline, CDR1 is SGHRS and CDR2 YFSETQ. This CDR3 is CASSFTLNTEAFF. The CDR3 region has the DNA TGCGCCAGCAGCTTTACTCTGAACACTGAAGCTTTCTTT. The variable domain in full, completed from reference TRBV5-1 and TRBJ1-1, reads KAGVTQTPRYLIKTRGQQVTLSCSPISGHRSVSWYQQTPGQGLQFLFEYFSETQRNKGNFPGRFSGRQFSNSRSEMNVSTLELGDSALYLCASSFTLNTEAFFGQGTRLTVV.

This sequence joins TRBV24-1 and TRBJ2-2, with 14 nucleotides matching TRBD2. Germline loops: CDR1 KGHDR, CDR2 SFDVKD. The length of the CDR3 is 18 residues. V lost 4 bases, J lost 1 base, and 4 bases stayed unmatched. The CDR3 DNA reads TGTGCCACCAGTGACCCGACTAGCGGGGGGGTGAACACCGGGGAGCTGTTTTTT. It encodes CATSDPTSGGVNTGELFF.

The V gene is TRBV6-1, the J gene TRBJ2-1; no firm D call. Germline CDR1 is MNHNS and CDR2 is SASEGT. V was clipped by 3 bases and J by 4 bases, with 7 bases between them. This CDR3 region has 13 residues. For the CDR3, the DNA is TGTGCCAGCAGTGAGTTACAATACAATGAGCAGTTCTTC. Amino acid sequence: CASSELQYNEQFF.

DNA of the CDR3: TGTGCCAGCTCACCAAACAGGGGTGATTCACCCCTCCACTTT. It translates to CASSPNRGDSPLHF. The chain couples TRBV18 to TRBJ1-6; TRBD1 aligns across 7 bases. The germline V gene has CDR1 KGHSH and CDR2 LQKENI. Germline trimming cut 2 bases from V and 8 bases from J; bases unmatched to any gene: 3. The CDR3 covers 14 residues.

The J gene is TRBJ1-4, the V gene TRBV7-9; 8 bases are shared with TRBD1. Looked up from germline, CDR1 is SEHNR and CDR2 is FQNEAQ (reference sequence). CDR3 length equals 16 residues. V lost 3 bases and J lost 2; bases outside the gene matches: 5. CDR3 in amino acids: CASSFGQGATNEKLFF. The DNA of the CDR3 is TGTGCCAGCAGCTTTGGGCAGGGGGCGACTAATGAAAAACTGTTTTTT. The variable domain in full, completed from reference TRBV7-9 and TRBJ1-4, reads DTGVSQNPRHKITKRGQNVTFRCDPISEHNRLYWYRQTLGQGPEFLTYFQNEAQLEKSRLLSDRFSAERPKGSFSTLEIQRTEQGDSAMYLCASSFGQGATNEKLFFGSGTQLSVL.